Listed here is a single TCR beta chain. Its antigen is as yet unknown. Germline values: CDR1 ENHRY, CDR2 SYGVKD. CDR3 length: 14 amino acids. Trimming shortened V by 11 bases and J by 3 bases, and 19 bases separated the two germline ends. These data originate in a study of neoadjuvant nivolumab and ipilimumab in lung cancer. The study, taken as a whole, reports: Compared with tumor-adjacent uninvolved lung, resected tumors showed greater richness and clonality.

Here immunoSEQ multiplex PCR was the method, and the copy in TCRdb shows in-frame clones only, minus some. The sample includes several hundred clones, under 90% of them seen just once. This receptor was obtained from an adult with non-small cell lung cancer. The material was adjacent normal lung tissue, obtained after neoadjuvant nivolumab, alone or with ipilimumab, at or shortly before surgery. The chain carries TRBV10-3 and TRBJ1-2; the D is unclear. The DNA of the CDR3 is TGTGCCTCTCAAGGGCTAAAAGGGCACTATGGCTACACCTTC. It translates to CASQGLKGHYGYTF.